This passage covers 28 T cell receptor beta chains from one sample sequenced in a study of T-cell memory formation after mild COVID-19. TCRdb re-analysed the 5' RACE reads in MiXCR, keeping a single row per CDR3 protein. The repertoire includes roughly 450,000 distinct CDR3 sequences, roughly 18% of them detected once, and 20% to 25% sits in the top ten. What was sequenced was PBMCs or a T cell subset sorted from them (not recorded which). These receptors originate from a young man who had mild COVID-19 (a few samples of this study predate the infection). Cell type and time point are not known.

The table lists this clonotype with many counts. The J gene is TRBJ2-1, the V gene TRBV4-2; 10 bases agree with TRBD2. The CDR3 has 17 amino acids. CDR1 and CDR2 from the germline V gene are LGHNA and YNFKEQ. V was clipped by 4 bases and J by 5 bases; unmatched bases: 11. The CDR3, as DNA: TGTGCCAGCAGCCCCTTAAACCTAGCGGGGGAACACAATGAGCAGTTCTTC. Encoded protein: CASSPLNLAGEHNEQFF.

CDR3 sequence (DNA): TGCAGCGTTGAGTCAGGAACAGAGACCCAGTACTTC. The encoded protein is CSVESGTETQYF. The V and J genes are TRBV29-1 and TRBJ2-5; D gene unclear. Trimming stripped 3 bases from V and 4 bases from J, with 9 bases between. The CDR3 loop spans 12 amino acids. Per the germline V gene, CDR1 is SQVTM and CDR2 is ANQGSEA. The whole variable domain, remainder taken from reference TRBV29-1 and TRBJ2-5, is SAVISQKPSRDICQRGTSLTIQCQVDSQVTMMFWYRQQPGQSLTLIATANQGSEATYESGFVIDKFPISRPNLTFSTLTVSNMSPEDSSIYLCSVESGTETQYFGPGTRLLVL.

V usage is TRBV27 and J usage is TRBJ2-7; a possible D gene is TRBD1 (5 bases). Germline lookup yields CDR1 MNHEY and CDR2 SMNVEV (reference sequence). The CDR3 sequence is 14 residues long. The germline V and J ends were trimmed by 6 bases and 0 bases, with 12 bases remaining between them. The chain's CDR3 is CASSSYRSSYEQYF. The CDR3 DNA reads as TGTGCCAGCAGCTCCTACAGGAGCTCCTACGAGCAGTACTTC.

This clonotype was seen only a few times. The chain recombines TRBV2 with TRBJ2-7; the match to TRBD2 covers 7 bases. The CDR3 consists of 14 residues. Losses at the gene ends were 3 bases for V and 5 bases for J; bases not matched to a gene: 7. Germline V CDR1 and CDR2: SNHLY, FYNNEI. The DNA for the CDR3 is TGTGCCAGCAGTGAGAGGGAGGGTCAGGACGAGCAGTACTTC. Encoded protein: CASSEREGQDEQYF. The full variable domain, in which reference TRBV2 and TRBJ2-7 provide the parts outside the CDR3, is EPEVTQTPSHQVTQMGQEVILRCVPISNHLYFYWYRQILGQKVEFLVSFYNNEISEKSEIFDDQFSVERPDGSNFTLKIRSTKLEDSAMYFCASSEREGQDEQYFGPGTRLTVT.

The CDR3 here is CASSQEAGPSTDTQYF. CDR3 nucleotide sequence: TGCGCCAGCAGCCAAGAGGCGGGGCCTAGCACAGATACGCAGTATTTT. This chain links TRBV4-1 with TRBJ2-3, with a possible D match to TRBD2 (6 bases). This CDR3 comprises 16 residues. Trimming left V 0 bases short and J 0 bases short, with 10 bases between. The germline CDR1 and CDR2 sequences are MGHRA and YSYEKL.

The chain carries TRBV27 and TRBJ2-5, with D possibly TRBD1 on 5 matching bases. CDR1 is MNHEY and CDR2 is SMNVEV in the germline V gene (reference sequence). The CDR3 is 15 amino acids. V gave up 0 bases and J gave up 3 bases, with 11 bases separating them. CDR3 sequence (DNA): TGTGCCAGCAGTTTATCTGCCAGGGTAGAAGAGACCCAGTACTTC. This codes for CASSLSARVEETQYF.

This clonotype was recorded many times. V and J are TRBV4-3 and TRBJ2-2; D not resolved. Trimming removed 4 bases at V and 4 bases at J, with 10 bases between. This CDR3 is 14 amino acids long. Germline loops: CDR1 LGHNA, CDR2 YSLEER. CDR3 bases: TGCGCCAGCAGCCCCCTTAGTAGCACCGGGGAGCTGTTTTTT. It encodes CASSPLSSTGELFF.

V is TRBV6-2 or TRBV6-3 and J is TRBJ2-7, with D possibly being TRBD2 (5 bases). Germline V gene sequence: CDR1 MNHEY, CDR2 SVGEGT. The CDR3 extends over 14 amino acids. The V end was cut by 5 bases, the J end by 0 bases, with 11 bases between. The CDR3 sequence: CASSGGLGSYEQYF. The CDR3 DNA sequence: TGTGCCAGCAGTGGCGGACTGGGCTCCTACGAGCAGTACTTC.

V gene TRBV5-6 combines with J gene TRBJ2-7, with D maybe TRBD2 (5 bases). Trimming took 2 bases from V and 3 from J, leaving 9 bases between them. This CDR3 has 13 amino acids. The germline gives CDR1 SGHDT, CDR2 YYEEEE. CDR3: CASSFDGNYEQYF. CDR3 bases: TGTGCCAGCAGCTTTGACGGGAACTACGAGCAGTACTTC.

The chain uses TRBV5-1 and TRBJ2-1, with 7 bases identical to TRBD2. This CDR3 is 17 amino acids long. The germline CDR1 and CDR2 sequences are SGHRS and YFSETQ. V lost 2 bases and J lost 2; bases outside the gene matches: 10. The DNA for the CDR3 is TGCGCCAGCAGCTTCCCGGGGCGTGGGGGGGCCTACAATGAGCAGTTCTTC. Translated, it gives CASSFPGRGGAYNEQFF.

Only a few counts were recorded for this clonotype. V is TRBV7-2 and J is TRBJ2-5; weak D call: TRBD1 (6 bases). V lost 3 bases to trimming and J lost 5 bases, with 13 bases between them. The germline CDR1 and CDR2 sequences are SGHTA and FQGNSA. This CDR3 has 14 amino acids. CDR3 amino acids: CASSFQGRGETQYF. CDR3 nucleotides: TGTGCCAGCAGCTTTCAGGGGCGCGGGGAGACCCAGTACTTC.

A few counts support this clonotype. CDR3 sequence: CAISTPYGEQFF. As DNA, the CDR3 is TGTGCCATCAGCACCCCTTACGGAGAGCAGTTCTTC. The chain carries TRBV10-3 and TRBJ2-1; D not resolved. Trimming took 6 bases from V and 10 from J, leaving 13 bases between them. Germline CDR1 ENHRY, CDR2 SYGVKD. The CDR3 is 12 residues long.

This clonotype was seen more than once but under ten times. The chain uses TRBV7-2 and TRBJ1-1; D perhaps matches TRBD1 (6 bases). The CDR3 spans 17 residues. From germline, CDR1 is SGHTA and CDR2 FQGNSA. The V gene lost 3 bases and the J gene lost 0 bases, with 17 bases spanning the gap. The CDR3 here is CASSFWDTYGVNTEAFF. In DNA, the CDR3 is TGTGCCAGCAGCTTTTGGGACACTTACGGGGTGAACACTGAAGCTTTCTTT.

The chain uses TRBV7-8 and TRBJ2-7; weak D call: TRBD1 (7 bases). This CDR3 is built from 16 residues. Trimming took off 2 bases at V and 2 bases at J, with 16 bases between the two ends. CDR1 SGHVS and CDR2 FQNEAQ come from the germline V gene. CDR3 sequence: CASSLRAGQFTYEQYF. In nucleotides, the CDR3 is TGTGCCAGCAGCTTAAGGGCGGGACAGTTCACCTACGAGCAGTACTTC.

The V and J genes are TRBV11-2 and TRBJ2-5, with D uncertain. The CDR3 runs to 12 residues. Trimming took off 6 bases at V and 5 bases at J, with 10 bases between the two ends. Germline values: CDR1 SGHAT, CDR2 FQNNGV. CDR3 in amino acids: CASSYLAETQYF. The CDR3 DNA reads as TGTGCCAGCAGTTACTTAGCCGAGACCCAGTACTTC.

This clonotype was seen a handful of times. For the CDR3, the DNA is TGCAGCCCAGTCTCGTACGGCACTGAAGCTTTCTTT. Translation gives CSPVSYGTEAFF. The chain is built from TRBV29-1 and TRBJ1-1; D remains unclear. V was trimmed by 8 bases and J by 4 bases, leaving 14 bases between them. CDR1 is SQVTM and CDR2 is ANQGSEA in the germline V gene. The CDR3 totals 12 residues.

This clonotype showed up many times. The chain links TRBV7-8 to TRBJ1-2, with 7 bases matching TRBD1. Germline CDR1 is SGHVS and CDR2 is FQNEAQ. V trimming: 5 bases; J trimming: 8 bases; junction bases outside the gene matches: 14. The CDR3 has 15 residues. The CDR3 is CASSTGTEIYGGYTF. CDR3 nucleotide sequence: TGTGCCAGCAGCACCGGGACAGAGATCTATGGCGGCTACACCTTC.

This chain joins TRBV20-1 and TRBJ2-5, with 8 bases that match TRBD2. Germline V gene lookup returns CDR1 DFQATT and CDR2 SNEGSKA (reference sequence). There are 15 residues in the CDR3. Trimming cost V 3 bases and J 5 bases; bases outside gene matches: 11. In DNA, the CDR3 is TGCAGTGCTAGCCCTAACGGGGGGGCCGGGGAGACCCAGTACTTC. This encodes CSASPNGGAGETQYF.

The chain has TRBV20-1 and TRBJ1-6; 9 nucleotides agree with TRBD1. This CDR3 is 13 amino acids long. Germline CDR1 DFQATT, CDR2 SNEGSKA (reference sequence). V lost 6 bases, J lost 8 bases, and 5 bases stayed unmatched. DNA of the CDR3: TGCAGTGCCATGAGGGACAGGGATTCACCCCTCCACTTT. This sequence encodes CSAMRDRDSPLHF.

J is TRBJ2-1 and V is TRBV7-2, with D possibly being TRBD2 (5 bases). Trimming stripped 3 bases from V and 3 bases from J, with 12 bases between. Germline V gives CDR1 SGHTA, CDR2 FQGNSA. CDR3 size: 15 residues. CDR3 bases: TGTGCCAGCAGCTTCGCTCCAGCGGTCTACAATGAGCAGTTCTTC. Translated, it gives CASSFAPAVYNEQFF. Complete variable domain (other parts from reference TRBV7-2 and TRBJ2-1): GAGVSQSPSNKVTEKGKDVELRCDPISGHTALYWYRQSLGQGLEFLIYFQGNSAPDKSGLPSDRFSAERTGGSVSTLTIQRTQQEDSAVYLCASSFAPAVYNEQFFGPGTRLTVL.

CDR3 sequence: CASSSAALGTETQYF. The DNA for the CDR3 is TGTGCCAGCAGCTCGGCTGCTCTAGGAACTGAGACCCAGTACTTC. The V call is TRBV7-9, the J call TRBJ2-5; D remains ambiguous. Trimming cost V 4 bases and J 5 bases, with 17 bases left between them. This CDR3 spans 15 amino acids. Germline values: CDR1 SEHNR, CDR2 FQNEAQ (reference sequence).

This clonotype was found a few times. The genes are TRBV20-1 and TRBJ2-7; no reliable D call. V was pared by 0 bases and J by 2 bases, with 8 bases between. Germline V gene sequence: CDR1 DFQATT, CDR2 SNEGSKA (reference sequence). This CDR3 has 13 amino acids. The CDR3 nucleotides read TGCAGTGCTAGAGATGGCGCCGCCTACGAGCAGTACTTC. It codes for CSARDGAAYEQYF.

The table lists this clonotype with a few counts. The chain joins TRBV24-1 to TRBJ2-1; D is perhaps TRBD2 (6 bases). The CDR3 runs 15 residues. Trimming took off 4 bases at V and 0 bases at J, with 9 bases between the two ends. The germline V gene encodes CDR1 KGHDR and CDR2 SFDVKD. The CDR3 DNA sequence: TGTGCCACCAGTGACACGGGGGTCTCCTACAATGAGCAGTTCTTC. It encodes CATSDTGVSYNEQFF.

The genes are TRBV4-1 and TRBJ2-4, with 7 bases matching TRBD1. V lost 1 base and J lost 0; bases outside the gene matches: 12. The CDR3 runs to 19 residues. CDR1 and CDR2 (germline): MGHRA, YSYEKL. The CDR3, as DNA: TGCGCCAGCAGCCAAGTCGGACAGGCCCGGAGCCGAGCCAAAAACATTCAGTACTTC. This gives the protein CASSQVGQARSRAKNIQYF.

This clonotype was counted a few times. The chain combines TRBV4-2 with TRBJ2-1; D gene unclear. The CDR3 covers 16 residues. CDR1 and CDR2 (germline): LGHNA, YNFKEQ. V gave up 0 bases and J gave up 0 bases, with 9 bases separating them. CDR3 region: CASSQDRWSSYNEQFF. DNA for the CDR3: TGTGCCAGCAGCCAAGATCGCTGGAGCTCCTACAATGAGCAGTTCTTC.

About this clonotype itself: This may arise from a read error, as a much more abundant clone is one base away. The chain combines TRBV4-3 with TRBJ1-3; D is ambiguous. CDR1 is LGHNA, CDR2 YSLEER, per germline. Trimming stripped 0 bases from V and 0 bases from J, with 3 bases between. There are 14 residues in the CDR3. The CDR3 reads CASSQDFSGNTIYF. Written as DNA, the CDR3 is TGCGCCAGCAGCCAAGATTTCTCTGGAAACACCATATATTTT.

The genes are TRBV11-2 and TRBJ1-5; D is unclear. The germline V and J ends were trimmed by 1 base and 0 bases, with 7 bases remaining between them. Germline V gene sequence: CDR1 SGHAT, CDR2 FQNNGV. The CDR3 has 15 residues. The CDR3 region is CASSLGRDSNQPQHF. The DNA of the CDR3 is TGTGCCAGCAGCTTAGGCAGAGATAGCAATCAGCCCCAGCATTTT.

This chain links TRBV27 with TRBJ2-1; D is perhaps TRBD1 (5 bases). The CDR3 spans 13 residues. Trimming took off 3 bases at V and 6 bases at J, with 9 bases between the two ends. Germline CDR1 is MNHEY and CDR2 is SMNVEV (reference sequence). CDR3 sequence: CASSFSGSNEQFF. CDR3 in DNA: TGTGCCAGCAGTTTTTCAGGGTCCAATGAGCAGTTCTTC.